These 9 T cell receptor beta chains originate from one sample sequenced in a study of shared clonotypes between healthy human individuals (dated by TCRdb to about 2020). Libraries were built with the immunoSEQ multiplex PCR assay. TCRdb carries this immuneACCESS record with in-frame sequences only. Its versions omit some clonotypes, under half of them owing to an unresolved V gene in the studies checked, with the rest unexplained. The sample profile shows fewer than 2.5 million clones; approximately 93% of them were found once. The ten most abundant clones make up roughly 0.36% of the sample. Specimen: naive CD4+ T cells from PBMCs. The sample's cell subset or site label is to be understood as: CD45RA+ positively selected. The source is a man aged 18 to 29 in good health. Some clones in this sample may be carry-over from other donors' samples.

This clone showed up just once. This chain connects TRBV30 to TRBJ2-2; D is possibly TRBD2 (6 bases). V lost 3 bases and J lost 5, with 13 bases in between. This CDR3 is 14 amino acids long. The V gene's germline CDR1 is GTSNPN and CDR2 SVGIG (reference sequence). The chain's CDR3 is CAWSAGRRTGELFF. The DNA of the CDR3 is TGTGCCTGGAGCGCAGGGAGGCGGACCGGGGAGCTGTTTTTT.

This clone was found a few times. The CDR3 region is CASSPIEGQGGQPQHF. The CDR3 region has the DNA TGTGCCAGCAGTCCCATTGAAGGACAGGGGGGGCAGCCCCAGCATTTT. The chain joins TRBV28 to TRBJ1-5, with 10 bases fitting TRBD1. Germline V lookup: CDR1 MDHEN, CDR2 SYDVKM. The CDR3 consists of 16 residues. V trimming: 5 bases; J trimming: 7 bases; junction bases outside the gene matches: 11.

The chain has TRBV28 and TRBJ1-5, with D uncertain. Germline values: CDR1 MDHEN, CDR2 SYDVKM. The CDR3 loop spans 17 amino acids. Trimming cost V 2 bases and J 4 bases, with 18 bases left between them. This CDR3 is CASSLPFWVRENQPQHF. In DNA, the CDR3 is TGTGCCAGCAGTTTACCGTTTTGGGTCAGAGAGAATCAGCCCCAGCATTTT.

The gene calls are TRBV28 and TRBJ1-5, with D possibly TRBD1 on 6 matching bases. Germline V gene sequence: CDR1 MDHEN, CDR2 SYDVKM. Trimming removed 5 bases from V and 3 bases from J, with 17 bases in between. The CDR3 is 16 residues long. This chain's CDR3 is CASSLRGGQDNQPQHF. The CDR3 DNA sequence: TGTGCCAGCAGTCTCCGGGGGGGGCAGGACAATCAGCCCCAGCATTTT.

The chain uses TRBV5-1 and TRBJ1-2; D remains ambiguous. V was cut by 0 bases and J by 8 bases, with 17 bases left in between. Per germline, CDR1 SGHRS and CDR2 YFSETQ. The length of the CDR3 is 15 residues. The CDR3 loop is CASSLDSKGYGGYTF. CDR3 coding DNA: TGCGCCAGCAGCTTGGACAGTAAGGGATATGGGGGCTACACCTTC.

This clone has more than one count but fewer than ten. The chain combines TRBV6-6 with TRBJ1-1; no clear D. Trimming removed 0 bases from V and 1 base from J, with 9 bases in between. CDR1 is MNHNY and CDR2 is SVGAGI in the germline V gene (reference sequence). The CDR3 sequence is 15 residues long. CDR3 bases: TGTGCCAGCAGTTACTCGCAAACCCGGAACACTGAAGCTTTCTTT. Protein sequence: CASSYSQTRNTEAFF.

The chain couples TRBV11-2 to TRBJ2-3, with TRBD2 matching over 8 bases. Per the germline V gene, CDR1 is SGHAT and CDR2 is FQNNGV. V dropped 3 bases and J dropped 5; count of bases not matched to a gene: 7. CDR3 length equals 15 residues. The CDR3 protein is CASSFTAGGRDTQYF. CDR3 in DNA: TGTGCCAGCAGCTTCACGGCGGGAGGTCGAGATACGCAGTATTTT.

DNA of the CDR3: TGTGCCAGTAGTCATAGCGGGAGTGTCGGCAAAAACATTCAGTACTTC. Protein sequence: CASSHSGSVGKNIQYF. The V gene is TRBV19, the J gene TRBJ2-4, with TRBD2 matching over 9 bases. Germline V gene sequence: CDR1 LNHDA, CDR2 SQIVND (reference sequence). This CDR3 region has 16 residues. With V trimmed by 5 bases and J by 3 bases, 8 bases remained unmatched.

The rearrangement joins TRBV18 to TRBJ2-7; TRBD2 aligns across 10 bases. With V trimmed by 6 bases and J by 0 bases, 5 bases remained unmatched. CDR3 length equals 15 residues. In germline, CDR1 is KGHSH, CDR2 LQKENI. CDR3 DNA: TGTGCCAGCTCCCAGGGACTAGCGATCTCCTACGAGCAGTACTTC. This codes for CASSQGLAISYEQYF.